The 5 T cell receptor beta chains presented below share a single source sample, sequenced in a study of T cells in Graves' hyperthyroidism and ophthalmopathy. Amplification of TCR beta CDR3 regions was performed using RNA transcripts as template. First-round RT-PCR of the TCR CDR3 relied on the HTBI primer set. Each CDR3 protein gets one entry after TCRdb re-called the multiplex PCR reads with MiXCR. The sample includes approximately 620,000 distinct CDR3 sequences, approximately 15% of them seen just once. The source material was blood. Receptors originate from a woman between 40 and 50 years old with Graves' ophthalmopathy.

This clonotype was counted ten times or more. This chain uses TRBV6-1 with TRBJ2-3; D remains unclear. Deletions cut 0 bases from V and 0 bases from J, with 7 bases between. The CDR3 extends over 15 amino acids. Germline assignment: CDR1 MNHNS and CDR2 SASEGT. CDR3 bases: TGTGCCAGCAGTGAAGCCCCCGGGAGCACAGATACGCAGTATTTT. It encodes CASSEAPGSTDTQYF.

CDR3 residues: CASSPRGPDSYGYTF. The CDR3 DNA sequence: TGTGCCAGCAGCCCTCGGGGACCCGACAGCTATGGCTACACCTTC. The chain couples TRBV7-2 to TRBJ1-2, with D perhaps TRBD1 (5 bases). CDR3 size: 15 residues. Germline CDR1 is SGHTA and CDR2 is FQGNSA. V lost 5 bases, J lost 4 bases, and 17 bases lay in between.

In this sample, this clonotype turned up many times. The chain employs TRBV18 and TRBJ1-1, with a tentative D call TRBD1 (6 bases). Germline V gene sequence: CDR1 KGHSH, CDR2 LQKENI. V dropped 3 bases and J dropped 5 bases, with 19 bases sitting between them. The CDR3 is made up of 16 amino acids. DNA for the CDR3: TGTGCCAGCTCACCCTCGCTGAGTCGGGGGCGAACTGAAGCTTTCTTT. This codes for CASSPSLSRGRTEAFF.

In its sample, this clonotype was seen many times. The V call is TRBV20-1, the J call TRBJ2-7; 9 nucleotides match TRBD2. CDR3 size: 17 residues. Germline CDR1 reads DFQATT; CDR2 reads SNEGSKA (reference sequence). With 4 bases clipped from V and 5 bases from J, the junction kept 18 bases outside the gene matches. The CDR3 reads CSAILLLRSGSVDEQYF. The CDR3 bases are TGCAGTGCTATCTTACTCCTCCGTAGCGGGAGTGTAGACGAGCAGTACTTC.

This clonotype was seen at least ten times. The V and J genes are TRBV11-2 and TRBJ2-7; 12 bases line up with TRBD1. V shed 5 bases and J 7 bases; nucleotides not matched to a gene: 6. The V gene's germline CDR1 is SGHAT and CDR2 FQNNGV. This CDR3 comprises 14 residues. The CDR3 nucleotides read TGTGCCAGCAGCACCGGGACAGGGGGCTGGGAGCAGTACTTC. This codes for CASSTGTGGWEQYF.